These 27 T cell receptor beta chains were sequenced from one sample in a study of metastatic and nonmetastatic thyroid tumors. TCRdb re-analyzed the PCR reads through MiXCR. The sample consists of some 25,000 clones, 14% to 15% of them appearing once. All patients were treatment-naive before thyroid surgery. Input material: blood. These receptors originate from a female donor with papillary thyroid cancer or a benign thyroid nodule (not recorded which). Some clones in this sample may be carry-over from other donors' samples.

The CDR3 DNA reads TGCGCCAGCAGCCAAGGATCGGTTGGCTACACCTTC. It codes for CASSQGSVGYTF. This chain connects TRBV4-1 to TRBJ1-2; D call uncertain. This CDR3 comprises 12 residues. The germline V and J ends were trimmed by 1 base and 7 bases, with 7 bases remaining between them. Germline CDR1 reads MGHRA; CDR2 reads YSYEKL.

This clone was seen ten or more times. The gene calls are TRBV2 and TRBJ2-1; perhaps TRBD2 as D (6 bases). Deletions cut 1 base from V and 10 bases from J, with 11 bases between. CDR1 SNHLY and CDR2 FYNNEI come from the germline V gene. This CDR3 comprises 13 residues. The CDR3 loop is CASSEGEAAEQFF. CDR3 DNA: TGTGCCAGCAGTGAAGGGGAGGCGGCGGAGCAGTTCTTC.

This clone showed up many times. With a much larger clone just one base away, this may be a read error. V gene TRBV11-2 combines with J gene TRBJ2-1; TRBD2 matches 11 bases. The V gene's germline CDR1 is SGHAT and CDR2 FQNNGV. The CDR3 is 15 amino acids. The CDR3 spells CASTPSLAGVYEQLF. The DNA of the CDR3 is TGTGCCAGCACCCCTTCACTAGCGGGAGTCTATGAGCAGCTCTTC.

This clone was picked up many times. The V gene is TRBV6-4, the J gene TRBJ2-3, with D maybe TRBD2 (5 bases). This CDR3 is 15 amino acids long. CDR1 MRHNA and CDR2 SNTAGT come from the germline V gene. V was clipped by 7 bases and J by 2 bases, with 16 bases between them. The CDR3 protein is CASKKTIASTDTQYF. Here the CDR3 DNA reads TGTGCCAGCAAGAAGACCATAGCGTCCACAGATACGCAGTATTTT.

This clone was counted ten times or more. The V and J genes are TRBV7-9 and TRBJ2-5; no definite D call. This CDR3 region has 12 residues. CDR1 is SEHNR and CDR2 is FQNEAQ in the germline V gene (reference sequence). V lost 1 base and J 4 bases, leaving 4 bases between the germline ends. CDR3 protein: CASSLVGETQYF. The CDR3 DNA is TGTGCCAGCAGCTTAGTGGGAGAGACCCAGTACTTC.

This clone was detected ten times or more. A read error is likely, as this CDR3 ends without the conserved phenylalanine or tryptophan. This sequence joins TRBV19 and TRBJ2-7; D is undetermined. The V and J ends lost 10 bases and 5 bases respectively, with 9 bases between them. The CDR3 runs to 10 residues. CDR1 LNHDA and CDR2 SQIVND come from the germline V gene (reference sequence). The CDR3 protein is CATPEDEQYL. In DNA form, the CDR3 reads TGTGCCACCCCAGAGGACGAGCAGTACCTC.

By its share, this clone is medium-sized. The chain joins TRBV4-1 to TRBJ1-6; possibly TRBD1 for D (5 bases). Germline CDR1 and CDR2: MGHRA and YSYEKL. Deletions cut 0 bases from V and 11 bases from J, with 14 bases between. The CDR3 consists of 15 residues. The CDR3 DNA reads as TGCGCCAGCAGCCAAGATTGGGCCGGGGGGGCACCCCTCCACTTT. This gives the protein CASSQDWAGGAPLHF.

This clone was counted at least ten times. The chain links TRBV6-5 to TRBJ2-5; possible D gene TRBD1, 7 bases. CDR3 size: 15 residues. V lost 0 bases, J lost 5 bases, and 13 bases lay in between. Germline loops: CDR1 MNHEY, CDR2 SVGAGI. CDR3 amino acids: CASSYSSAGGETQYF. The DNA of the CDR3 is TGTGCCAGCAGTTACTCGTCGGCAGGGGGGGAGACCCAGTACTTC.

As for this clone: At one boundary the junction diverges from the germline segment, which might be a read error. The chain carries TRBV11-2 and TRBJ1-2, with a tentative D call TRBD1 (6 bases). The CDR3 consists of 13 residues. The germline gives CDR1 SGHAT, CDR2 FQNNGV. The CDR3 spells CAISFGGASGYTF. Here the CDR3 DNA reads TGTGCCATCAGCTTTGGGGGGGCGTCTGGCTACACCTTC.

The chain recombines TRBV5-4 with TRBJ1-2; D unresolved. The V end was cut by 4 bases, the J end by 12 bases, with 25 bases between. Germline CDR1 SGHNT, CDR2 YYREEE (reference sequence). CDR3 length equals 15 residues. CDR3 loop: CASSPPKALEAGHTF. Here the CDR3 DNA reads TGTGCCAGCAGCCCCCCGAAGGCCCTGGAAGCGGGCCACACCTTC.

The V and J genes are TRBV3-1 and TRBJ1-2; no reliable D call. The V gene's germline CDR1 is LGHDT and CDR2 YNNKEL (reference sequence). V lost 7 bases and J 4 bases, leaving 13 bases between the germline ends. The CDR3 consists of 13 residues. The CDR3 DNA sequence: TGTGCCAGCACCCCCGCGCGAGGCTATGGCTACACCTTC. This gives the protein CASTPARGYGYTF.

The J gene is TRBJ2-7, the V gene TRBV28; possible D gene TRBD1, 5 bases. The V end was cut by 7 bases, the J end by 9 bases, with 25 bases between. The germline V gene has CDR1 MDHEN and CDR2 SYDVKM. The CDR3 is 15 amino acids. The CDR3 nucleotides are TGTGCCAGCACCTCCCCAAGCGCAGGGCAAAGGATGCAGTACTTC. Translation: CASTSPSAGQRMQYF.

This clone was found many times. The chain carries TRBV6-1 and TRBJ1-2, with 9 bases matching TRBD1. CDR1 and CDR2 from the germline V gene are MNHNS and SASEGT. This CDR3 has 14 amino acids. The V segment lost 7 bases and the J segment 4 bases; nucleotides outside the gene matches: 7. The CDR3 loop reads CASMNRGRSYGYTF. CDR3 DNA sequence: TGTGCCAGCATGAACAGGGGGCGGAGCTATGGCTACACCTTC.

This clone was observed at least ten times. The CDR3 coding sequence is TGTGCCACGGGGGACAGGGGTTGGACTAATGAAAAACTGTTTTTT. Amino acids: CATGDRGWTNEKLFF. The V and J genes are TRBV28 and TRBJ1-4; 10 bases map to TRBD1. With 10 bases clipped from V and 2 bases from J, the junction kept 7 bases outside the gene matches. The CDR3 is 15 amino acids. Germline CDR1 and CDR2: MDHEN and SYDVKM.

This clone has ten or more counts. A much larger clone differs from this one at a single base, so this may be a read error. Other DNA variants within this sample encode the same CDR3. This chain links TRBV6-6 with TRBJ1-1; the D is unclear. Germline V gives CDR1 MNHNY, CDR2 SVGAGI (reference sequence). The CDR3 is 15 amino acids. The DNA for the CDR3 is TGCGCCAGCAGTTATGGTGTAGGAAGGAGCACTGAAGCTTTCTTT. Translating it yields CASSYGVGRSTEAFF.

This clone has a count of ten or more. J is TRBJ2-7 and V is TRBV18, with 10 bases that match TRBD1. J was trimmed by 2 bases and V by 1 base; bases with no gene match: 8. CDR3 length equals 17 residues. CDR1 KGHSH and CDR2 LQKENI come from the germline V gene. This CDR3 reads CASSPLPPGQGTYEQYF. The CDR3 nucleotides read TGTGCCAGCTCACCACTTCCACCGGGACAGGGGACCTACGAGCAGTACTTC. Full variable domain (rest looked up from reference TRBV18 and TRBJ2-7): NAGVMQNPRHLVRRRGQEARLRCSPMKGHSHVYWYRQLPEEGLKFMVYLQKENIIDESGMPKERFSAEFPKEGPSILRIQQVVRGDSAAYFCASSPLPPGQGTYEQYFGPGTRLTVT.

This clone has at least ten counts. This chain links TRBV20-1 with TRBJ2-3; TRBD1 matches at 8 bases. CDR3 length: 14 residues. The germline CDR1 and CDR2 sequences are DFQATT and SNEGSKA (reference sequence). With V trimmed by 5 bases and J by 2 bases, 6 bases remained unmatched. The CDR3 DNA sequence: TGCAGTGCTCACAGGGGGACGGACACAGATACGCAGTATTTT. Protein: CSAHRGTDTDTQYF.

The table lists this clone with many counts. This chain joins TRBV7-9 and TRBJ2-6, with D unresolved. V was trimmed by 1 base and J by 0 bases, leaving 4 bases between them. The length of the CDR3 is 15 residues. CDR1 SEHNR and CDR2 FQNEAQ come from the germline V gene (reference sequence). The CDR3 region is CASSLGGSGANVLTF. CDR3 in DNA: TGTGCCAGCAGCTTAGGGGGCTCTGGGGCCAACGTCCTGACTTTC.

In this sample, this clone turned up many times. The rearrangement uses TRBV9 and TRBJ2-3, with unresolved D. V was cut by 0 bases and J by 5 bases, with 1 base left in between. In germline, CDR1 is SGDLS, CDR2 YYNGEE. This CDR3 contains 11 residues. CDR3 DNA: TGTGCCAGCAGCGTAGGAGATACGCAGTATTTT. Residues: CASSVGDTQYF.

This clone has at least ten counts. The chain links TRBV4-1 to TRBJ2-1, with D possibly being TRBD2 (6 bases). Trimming removed 0 bases from V and 4 bases from J, with 19 bases in between. The CDR3 extends over 18 amino acids. Germline V gene data show CDR1 as MGHRA and CDR2 as YSYEKL. As DNA, the CDR3 is TGCGCCAGCAGCCAAGATTGGTGGCCCGGCGGGACGTACAATGAGCAGTTCTTC. The encoded protein is CASSQDWWPGGTYNEQFF.

In this sample, this clone turned up many times. The V and J genes are TRBV7-2 and TRBJ2-1; 16 bases are shared with TRBD2. The CDR3 is made up of 17 amino acids. The germline CDR1 and CDR2 sequences are SGHTA and FQGNSA. V shed 4 bases, J shed 8 bases, and the junction held 8 bases outside the gene matches. Here the CDR3 DNA reads TGTGCCAGCAGCTCCCCCGGGACTAGCGGGAGGGTCTATGAGCAGTTCTTC. Translation: CASSSPGTSGRVYEQFF.

The sample holds many counts of this clone. The rearrangement joins TRBV6-2 or TRBV6-3 to TRBJ1-1, with 12 bases aligning to TRBD1. The V gene end was trimmed by 5 bases and the J gene end by 1 base; junction bases not matched to a gene: 8. CDR3 size: 17 residues. CDR1 and CDR2 from the germline V gene are MNHEY and SVGEGT. In nucleotides, the CDR3 is TGTGCCAGCAGTGACCGGGACAGGGGGCTTGGGAACACTGAAGCTTTCTTT. It specifies CASSDRDRGLGNTEAFF.

In this sample, this clone is medium-sized. V is TRBV28 and J is TRBJ1-6; TRBD1 agrees at 9 bases. CDR3 size: 14 residues. CDR1 and CDR2 (germline): MDHEN, SYDVKM. The V segment lost 0 bases and the J segment 9 bases; nucleotides outside the gene matches: 0. The CDR3 sequence is CASSLWDRGSPLHF. DNA for the CDR3: TGTGCCAGCAGTTTATGGGACAGGGGTTCACCCCTCCACTTT.

Ten or more counts support this clone. The chain joins TRBV7-3 to TRBJ2-3; D not certain. Germline V gene sequence: CDR1 SGHTA, CDR2 FQGTGA. V was pared by 2 bases and J by 3 bases, with 6 bases between. This CDR3 is built from 13 residues. CDR3 loop: CASSLSHTDTQYF. CDR3 in DNA: TGTGCCAGCAGCTTATCCCATACAGATACGCAGTATTTT.

This clone was picked up many times. A single base separates this from a much larger clone, so it may be a read error. Additional DNA sequences in this sample encode the identical CDR3. V and J are TRBV18 and TRBJ2-7, with a weak D call TRBD2 (7 bases). Germline CDR1 is KGHSH and CDR2 is LQKENI. Trimming removed 6 bases at V and 3 bases at J, with 15 bases between. The CDR3 spans 14 residues. The CDR3 DNA sequence: TGTGCCAGCTCCCGGGGGGCGTTAATCTACGAGCAGTACTTC. Residues: CASSRGALIYEQYF.

This clone appeared many times. This rearrangement joins TRBV18 to TRBJ2-2; TRBD2 matches at 15 bases. From germline, CDR1 is KGHSH and CDR2 LQKENI. Trimming removed 6 bases from V and 4 bases from J; junction bases left unmatched: 9. CDR3 length: 18 amino acids. CDR3 residues: CASSLPGLAGGRTGELFF. CDR3 DNA: TGTGCCAGCTCCCTCCCGGGACTAGCGGGAGGCCGCACCGGGGAGCTGTTTTTT.

This clone was detected ten times or more. This chain links TRBV6-1 with TRBJ2-5; D is perhaps TRBD1 or TRBD2 (7 bases each). With 7 bases removed from V and 5 bases from J, the gap between germline ends came to 26 bases. The germline CDR1 and CDR2 sequences are MNHNS and SASEGT. CDR3 length: 17 amino acids. CDR3 coding DNA: TGTGCCAGCACCTCCCGCGGGGAGGGGGCTTTAGCGGAGACCCAGTACTTC. It yields the protein CASTSRGEGALAETQYF.